The subject of this entry is one T cell receptor beta chain. The antigen remains undetermined. The second PCR ran roughly 7 to 12 cycles with a sample-barcoded 5' primer and J-beta primers. Via MiXCR, TCRdb re-called the 5' RACE reads, giving one row per CDR3 protein. The table shows about 570,000 distinct CDR3 sequences, with 27% occurring only once. Trimming removed 3 bases from V and 4 bases from J, with 9 bases in between. The germline V gene has CDR1 LNHNV and CDR2 YYDKDF (reference sequence). The CDR3 is 13 amino acids. This entry belongs to a study of blood T cells in healthy people across ages. Study findings and constraints: The study could not conclusively compare naive and antigen-experienced cells, given its unsorted PBMCs. TCR beta diversity, measured per million T cells, fell in a roughly linear way with age. Any changes in expanded clonotypes were possibly confounded, as donor CMV status remained unknown.

The same specimen was also included in a second study, on T cells of mothers and their children. That source reports: Relative to unrelated pairs, biologically related mother-child dyads exhibited marginally greater, non-significant overlap.

This TCR came from a boy aged 2 to 10 in good health. The V and J genes are TRBV15 and TRBJ1-1; D may be TRBD1 (5 bases). Sequencing was performed on blood. CDR3 region: CATSSQGSTEAFF. CDR3 bases: TGTGCCACCAGCAGCCAGGGATCCACTGAAGCTTTCTTT.